Listed below are T cell receptor beta chains from one sample, sequenced in a study of T cells expressing NK-cell markers. With the 5' RACE reads reprocessed, TCRdb shows one record per CDR3 protein and no DNA. Reported are around 470,000 distinct CDR3 sequences; the ten largest clones contain approximately 1.5%. Specimen: blood T cells: a sorted CD56 or NKG2C T cell subset, CD4+ or CD8+ T cells, or bulk PBMC T cells (not recorded which). The receptors shown here come from a woman in her forties or fifties in good health. The CDR3 runs from the conserved cysteine through the conserved F or W. Fields, in order: V gene, J gene, CDR3 protein.

v_call: TRBV11-3; j_call: TRBJ2-1; cdr3_aa: CASSFLGGRPYNEQFF
v_call: TRBV29-1; j_call: TRBJ1-4; cdr3_aa: CSVESGPGEKLFF
v_call: TRBV25-1; j_call: TRBJ2-3; cdr3_aa: CASSRETSAIHTQYF
v_call: TRBV5-6; j_call: TRBJ2-1; cdr3_aa: CASSRTGTGFYNEQFF
v_call: TRBV18; j_call: TRBJ1-1; cdr3_aa: CASSPPRNLGAFF
v_call: TRBV6-6; j_call: TRBJ2-3; cdr3_aa: CASSYARESMTDTQYF
v_call: TRBV29-1; j_call: TRBJ1-5; cdr3_aa: CVGWAPRQQVSNELFQHF
v_call: TRBV11-3; j_call: TRBJ2-1; cdr3_aa: CASAGPEGNEQFF
v_call: TRBV12-3/TRBV12-4; j_call: TRBJ2-3; cdr3_aa: CASSISGRVDTQYF
v_call: TRBV5-1; j_call: TRBJ2-1; cdr3_aa: CASSSTGTSGRRGEQFF
v_call: TRBV24-1; j_call: TRBJ1-5; cdr3_aa: CATSDTRGSRAQHF
v_call: TRBV5-1; j_call: TRBJ2-3; cdr3_aa: CASSLLTSTDTQYF
v_call: TRBV11-2; j_call: TRBJ2-2; cdr3_aa: CASRRGQGNTGELFF
v_call: TRBV5-4; j_call: TRBJ1-1; cdr3_aa: CASSYNRDKAFF
v_call: TRBV25-1; j_call: TRBJ2-5; cdr3_aa: CASSEGGRARETQYF
v_call: TRBV3-1; j_call: TRBJ1-1; cdr3_aa: CASSPPRHDTEAFF
v_call: TRBV20-1; j_call: TRBJ1-5; cdr3_aa: CSAIRAMSNQPQHF
v_call: TRBV4-2; j_call: TRBJ1-2; cdr3_aa: CASSQAEIHGYTF
v_call: TRBV3-1; j_call: TRBJ2-7; cdr3_aa: CASSRGQGVFEQYF
v_call: TRBV25-1; j_call: TRBJ1-2; cdr3_aa: CASSETISYGYTF
v_call: TRBV7-3; j_call: TRBJ2-2; cdr3_aa: CASSLKRSSNTGELFF
v_call: TRBV20-1; j_call: TRBJ2-1; cdr3_aa: CSARNKGGSYNEQFF
v_call: TRBV9; j_call: TRBJ2-1; cdr3_aa: CASSVGTSVTSYNEQFF
v_call: TRBV5-1; j_call: TRBJ2-2; cdr3_aa: CASSLTRGLGELFF
v_call: TRBV2; j_call: TRBJ2-5; cdr3_aa: CASRGDRGQETQYF
v_call: TRBV12-3/TRBV12-4; j_call: TRBJ2-1; cdr3_aa: CASSSFLASNEQFF
v_call: TRBV27; j_call: TRBJ1-5; cdr3_aa: CASKVNLYSNQPQHF
v_call: TRBV25-1; j_call: TRBJ1-4; cdr3_aa: CASSELEGAGEKLFF